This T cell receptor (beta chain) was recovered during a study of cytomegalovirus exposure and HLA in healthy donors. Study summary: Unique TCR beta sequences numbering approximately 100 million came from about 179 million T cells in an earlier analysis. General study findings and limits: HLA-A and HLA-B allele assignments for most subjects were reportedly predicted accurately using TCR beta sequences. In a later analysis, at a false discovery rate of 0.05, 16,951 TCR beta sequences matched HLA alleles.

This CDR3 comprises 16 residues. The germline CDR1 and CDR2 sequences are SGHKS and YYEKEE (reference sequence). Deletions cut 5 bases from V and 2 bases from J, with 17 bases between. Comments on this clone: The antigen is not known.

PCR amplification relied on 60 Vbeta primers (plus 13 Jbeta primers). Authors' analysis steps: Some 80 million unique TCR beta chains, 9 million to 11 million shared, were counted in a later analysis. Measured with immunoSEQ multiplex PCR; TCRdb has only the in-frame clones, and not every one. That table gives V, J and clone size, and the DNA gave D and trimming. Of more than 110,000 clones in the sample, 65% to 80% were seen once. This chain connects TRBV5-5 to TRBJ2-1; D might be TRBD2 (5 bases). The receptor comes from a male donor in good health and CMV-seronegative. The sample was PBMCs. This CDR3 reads CASSSAAGPPYNEQFF. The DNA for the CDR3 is TGTGCCAGCAGTTCGGCGGCGGGCCCTCCCTACAATGAGCAGTTCTTC.